This is a list of T cell receptor beta chains from one sample in a study of blood T cell repertoires in COVID-19. The assay was immunoSEQ multiplex PCR, and TCRdb's table has in-frame clones only and misses some. The data contain some 200,000 clones, roughly 90% of them seen just once; the ten biggest clones take up approximately 2.2%. The specimen was PBMCs or T cells enriched from blood (not recorded which). The receptors were sampled from a woman aged 25-40 years who had recovered from COVID-19. CDR3s include the opening cysteine and the closing phenylalanine or tryptophan. Each record gives: clone size, V gene, CDR3 length, J gene, D gene, CDR3 protein, CDR3 DNA. The D gene is left open where the match is weak. Rows may omit the clone size; those that give it use once, few, many or a size class.

clone size: .; V gene: TRBV18; CDR3 length: 14; J gene: TRBJ1-2; D gene: TRBD1; CDR3 protein: CASSHRTGLWGYTF; CDR3 DNA: TGTGCCAGCTCCCACCGGACAGGGCTGTGGGGCTACACCTTC
clone size: .; V gene: TRBV11-3; CDR3 length: 15; J gene: TRBJ1-1; D gene: .; CDR3 protein: CASSFDPGENTEAFF; CDR3 DNA: TGTGCCAGCAGCTTTGACCCAGGGGAGAACACTGAAGCTTTCTTT
clone size: .; V gene: TRBV29-1; CDR3 length: 14; J gene: TRBJ2-3; D gene: .; CDR3 protein: CSVEGLLSTDTQYF; CDR3 DNA: TGCAGCGTTGAGGGACTTCTGAGCACAGATACGCAGTATTTT
clone size: .; V gene: TRBV3-1/TRBV3-2; CDR3 length: 12; J gene: TRBJ2-4; D gene: .; CDR3 protein: CASSGGGNIQYF; CDR3 DNA: TGTGCCAGCAGTGGGGGAGGAAACATTCAGTACTTC
clone size: .; V gene: TRBV4-3; CDR3 length: 17; J gene: TRBJ2-1; D gene: TRBD2; CDR3 protein: CASSQDLWRLAANEQFF; CDR3 DNA: TGCGCCAGCAGCCAAGATCTGTGGAGACTAGCGGCGAATGAGCAGTTCTTC
clone size: .; V gene: TRBV29-1; CDR3 length: 14; J gene: TRBJ1-2; D gene: .; CDR3 protein: CSAHRDLEGYGYTF; CDR3 DNA: TGCAGCGCGCACCGGGACCTGGAGGGCTATGGCTACACCTTC
clone size: .; V gene: TRBV3-1/TRBV3-2; CDR3 length: 15; J gene: TRBJ1-2; D gene: TRBD1; CDR3 protein: CASSPLQGKGYGYTF; CDR3 DNA: TGTGCCAGCAGCCCCTTACAGGGGAAGGGCTATGGCTACACCTTC
clone size: .; V gene: TRBV7-2; CDR3 length: 15; J gene: TRBJ2-7; D gene: TRBD1; CDR3 protein: CASSPQGGISYEQYF; CDR3 DNA: TGTGCCAGCAGCCCACAAGGGGGCATCTCCTACGAGCAGTACTTC
clone size: once; V gene: TRBV12-5; CDR3 length: 15; J gene: TRBJ2-5; D gene: TRBD2; CDR3 protein: CASGLEKRGGETQYF; CDR3 DNA: TGTGCTAGTGGTTTGGAGAAGCGGGGGGGCGAGACCCAGTACTTC
clone size: .; V gene: TRBV27; CDR3 length: 15; J gene: TRBJ2-1; D gene: TRBD2; CDR3 protein: CASSLGTSSYNEQFF; CDR3 DNA: TGTGCCAGCAGTTTAGGGACTAGTAGTTACAATGAGCAGTTCTTC
clone size: .; V gene: TRBV18; CDR3 length: 17; J gene: TRBJ1-1; D gene: .; CDR3 protein: CASSPRLTAGGNTEAFF; CDR3 DNA: TGTGCCAGCTCACCAAGACTGACAGCGGGGGGGAACACTGAAGCTTTCTTT